What follows are 32 T cell receptor beta chains derived from one specimen sequenced in a study of beta chain features in type 1 diabetes. No antigens are known for them. Findings and limits, study-wide: Among patients with Type 1 diabetes, TCRB CDR3s were moderately but significantly shorter in every one of the four CD4+ subsets.

Sequencing targeted expressed TCRB transcripts, as all isolated RNA had been reverse transcribed. Sequencing used immunoSEQ multiplex PCR; TCRdb keeps in-frame clones, though not all of them. The table shows over 650,000 clones, with over 12% occurring only once. Source material: naive CD4+ T cells from blood. The receptors stem from a man aged 18 to 29 with type 1 diabetes.

This clone turned up a few times. The J gene is TRBJ2-5, the V gene TRBV5-1; no clear D. The CDR3 runs to 13 residues. V lost 5 bases and J lost 1, with 9 bases in between. Germline-derived CDR1 and CDR2 are SGHRS and YFSETQ. CDR3 sequence (DNA): TGCGCCAGCAGATCGGGCCTCCAAGAGACCCAGTACTTC. Its protein product is CASRSGLQETQYF.

J is TRBJ2-4 and V is TRBV7-2; D may be TRBD1 (5 bases). Germline loops: CDR1 SGHTA, CDR2 FQGNSA. This CDR3 spans 14 amino acids. V was shortened by 2 bases and J by 8 bases, with 13 bases between the two germline ends. The CDR3 region has the DNA TGTGCCAGCAGCTTAAGTGGGTTAGGGGACATTCAGTACTTC. This translates into CASSLSGLGDIQYF.

Details on this clone: At the DNA level, this CDR3 is encoded by other sequences in the same sample as well. The rearrangement joins TRBV5-1 to TRBJ1-2; no firm D call. The ends were cut back, 0 bases at V and 1 base at J, with 7 bases in the middle. Germline CDR1 is SGHRS and CDR2 is YFSETQ. CDR3 length: 14 amino acids. Written as DNA, the CDR3 is TGCGCCAGCAGCTTGGGGGCAGTTAACTATGGCTACACCTTC. It encodes CASSLGAVNYGYTF.

This clone was seen more than once but under ten times. V usage is TRBV19 and J usage is TRBJ2-1; D uncertain. The V gene's germline CDR1 is LNHDA and CDR2 SQIVND (reference sequence). V lost 3 bases and J lost 4, with 10 bases in between. CDR3 length: 14 residues. Here the CDR3 DNA reads TGTGCCAGTAGTATTATGGACCTGTACAATGAGCAGTTCTTC. This codes for CASSIMDLYNEQFF.

V is TRBV5-4 and J is TRBJ1-4; D remains ambiguous. V was cut by 2 bases and J by 8 bases, with 7 bases left in between. The germline gives CDR1 SGHNT, CDR2 YYREEE (reference sequence). The CDR3 is 12 amino acids. The CDR3 region is CASSFSEEKLFF. DNA for the CDR3: TGTGCCAGCAGCTTTTCTGAAGAAAAACTGTTTTTT.

The rearrangement links TRBV5-1 to TRBJ2-1, with D perhaps being TRBD1 or TRBD2 (6 bases each). Between the trimmed V and J ends, which lost 1 base and 0 bases, there was a span of 11 bases. Germline CDR1 SGHRS, CDR2 YFSETQ. The length of the CDR3 is 16 residues. For the CDR3, the DNA is TGCGCCAGCAGCTTGTCCAGGGGACTCTCCTACAATGAGCAGTTCTTC. It is translated as CASSLSRGLSYNEQFF.

The chain recombines TRBV23-1 with TRBJ1-5, with D perhaps matching TRBD1 (5 bases). TRBV23-1 qualifies as an ORF whose function is uncertain. V lost 1 base and J 5 bases, leaving 15 bases between the germline ends. The CDR3 is made up of 16 amino acids. For the CDR3, the DNA is TGCGCCAGCAGTCAATTCCAGGGACGGCTCGATCAGCCCCAGCATTTT. It is translated as CASSQFQGRLDQPQHF.

This chain connects TRBV9 to TRBJ2-5; D perhaps matches TRBD2 (5 bases). The CDR3 runs to 13 residues. Germline CDR1 and CDR2: SGDLS and YYNGEE. V shed 2 bases and J shed 5 bases, with 10 bases lying between them. CDR3 coding DNA: TGTGCCAGCAGCGTCGGGGTTCGGGAGACCCAGTACTTC. It encodes CASSVGVRETQYF.

This clone was seen a handful of times. The chain links TRBV15 to TRBJ2-5, with a possible D match to TRBD1 (6 bases). Germline V gene lookup returns CDR1 LNHNV and CDR2 YYDKDF (reference sequence). The CDR3 loop spans 14 amino acids. V dropped 0 bases and J dropped 5 bases, with 10 bases sitting between them. The CDR3 sequence: CATSREGAAETQYF. For the CDR3, the DNA is TGTGCCACCAGCAGAGAGGGGGCGGCGGAGACCCAGTACTTC.

Only a few counts were recorded for this clone. The chain employs TRBV7-6 and TRBJ2-2; maybe TRBD1 (5 bases). Germline CDR1 and CDR2: SGHVS and FNYEAQ. The V gene lost 4 bases and the J gene lost 6 bases, with 9 bases spanning the gap. The CDR3 covers 13 residues. The CDR3 spells CASSSQGPGELFF. The CDR3 bases are TGTGCCAGCAGCTCGCAGGGTCCCGGGGAGCTGTTTTTT.

The V gene is TRBV11-2, the J gene TRBJ2-3; D is ambiguous. The V and J ends lost 3 bases and 0 bases respectively, with 7 bases between them. Germline V gene sequence: CDR1 SGHAT, CDR2 FQNNGV. The CDR3 extends over 14 amino acids. The CDR3 DNA reads as TGTGCCAGCAGCTTTCGCGACAGCACAGATACGCAGTATTTT. As protein: CASSFRDSTDTQYF.

The CDR3 spells CASSFNREGYTF. Written as DNA, the CDR3 is TGTGCCAGCAGCTTCAACCGGGAGGGCTACACCTTC. The chain links TRBV7-2 to TRBJ1-2; D unresolved. Trimming removed 3 bases from V and 8 bases from J, with 10 bases in between. Germline V CDR1 and CDR2: SGHTA, FQGNSA. The CDR3 sequence is 12 residues long.

V and J are TRBV9 and TRBJ2-5; D assignment may be TRBD1 or TRBD2 (5 bases each). Germline loops: CDR1 SGDLS, CDR2 YYNGEE. Trimming stripped 0 bases from V and 5 bases from J, with 17 bases between. The CDR3 is made up of 16 amino acids. CDR3: CASSVATRGKGETQYF. CDR3 bases: TGTGCCAGCAGCGTAGCTACCCGGGGCAAGGGGGAGACCCAGTACTTC.

This clone was observed a handful of times. This rearrangement joins TRBV4-2 to TRBJ2-2; TRBD1 agrees at 11 bases. Germline CDR1 and CDR2: LGHNA and YNFKEQ. The CDR3 is made up of 15 amino acids. The V gene end was trimmed by 1 base and the J gene end by 10 bases; junction bases not matched to a gene: 5. The CDR3 DNA sequence: TGTGCCAGCAGCCAAGGAGGACAGGGGGCCTCGGAGCTGTTTTTT. Protein product: CASSQGGQGASELFF.

This chain links TRBV30 with TRBJ2-1, with D maybe TRBD2 (7 bases). The length of the CDR3 is 14 residues. Trimming left V 2 bases short and J 7 bases short, with 15 bases between. In germline, CDR1 is GTSNPN, CDR2 SVGIG (reference sequence). The CDR3 DNA is TGTGCCTGGAGTCTGGGGGGGGCCGTTAATGAGCAGTTCTTC. Its protein product is CAWSLGGAVNEQFF.

The chain is built from TRBV14 and TRBJ2-2; a possible D gene is TRBD2 (6 bases). The CDR3 loop spans 14 amino acids. V was cut by 8 bases and J by 0 bases, with 10 bases left in between. CDR1 and CDR2 from the germline V gene are SGHDN and FVKESK. The CDR3 DNA reads TGTGCCAGCTCGCGGGGCACGAACACCGGGGAGCTGTTTTTT. Its translation: CASSRGTNTGELFF.

The chain recombines TRBV9 with TRBJ2-1, with D perhaps TRBD2 (5 bases). The germline gives CDR1 SGDLS, CDR2 YYNGEE. The CDR3 runs 13 residues. The V gene lost 3 bases and the J gene lost 7 bases, with 11 bases spanning the gap. CDR3 amino acids: CASSADSPNEQFF. Written as DNA, the CDR3 is TGTGCCAGCAGCGCGGACTCTCCAAATGAGCAGTTCTTC.

The V call is TRBV5-1, the J call TRBJ2-2; 7 nucleotides line up with TRBD1. The CDR3 is made up of 16 amino acids. The junction had 6 bases not matched to a gene; V was cut back by 3 bases and J by 1 base. Germline CDR1 is SGHRS and CDR2 is YFSETQ. The CDR3 region has the DNA TGCGCCAGCAGCTCTGGGACAGAGAAGAACACCGGGGAGCTGTTTTTT. It is translated as CASSSGTEKNTGELFF.

The rearrangement joins TRBV5-4 to TRBJ2-1; 10 nucleotides line up with TRBD1. The ends lost 2 bases at V and 6 bases at J; junction bases unmatched: 5. The CDR3 runs 15 residues. Germline loops: CDR1 SGHNT, CDR2 YYREEE (reference sequence). This CDR3 is CASSLRDRGFNEQFF. As DNA, the CDR3 is TGTGCCAGCAGCTTAAGGGACAGGGGATTCAATGAGCAGTTCTTC.

This clone was seen a handful of times. The chain recombines TRBV29-1 with TRBJ2-1; no clear D gene. From germline, CDR1 is SQVTM and CDR2 ANQGSEA. This CDR3 region has 13 residues. Trimming left V 4 bases short and J 2 bases short, with 9 bases between. Here the CDR3 DNA reads TGCAGCGTTGCAATGAAACCCTACAATGAGCAGTTCTTC. As protein: CSVAMKPYNEQFF.

The rearrangement links TRBV5-6 to TRBJ2-3; D gene ambiguous. The germline V and J ends were trimmed by 1 base and 5 bases, with 5 bases remaining between them. The CDR3 covers 12 residues. Germline values: CDR1 SGHDT, CDR2 YYEEEE. For the CDR3, the DNA is TGTGCCAGCAGCTTGATGGGAGATACGCAGTATTTT. Its protein product is CASSLMGDTQYF.

Only a few counts were recorded for this clone. The rearrangement links TRBV7-2 to TRBJ1-2, with TRBD1 matching over 11 bases. Germline loops: CDR1 SGHTA, CDR2 FQGNSA. After removal of 5 bases from V and 7 bases from J, the junction contained 9 bases not matched to a gene. This CDR3 spans 15 amino acids. The CDR3 bases are TGTGCCAGCAGCATTACCGGGACAGGGGGAATTGGCTACACCTTC. This codes for CASSITGTGGIGYTF.

This clone was counted a few times. The V gene is TRBV7-2, the J gene TRBJ1-2; 10 positions agree with TRBD1. The CDR3 contains 14 residues. Germline V gene sequence: CDR1 SGHTA, CDR2 FQGNSA. V gave up 5 bases and J gave up 8 bases; unmatched junction bases: 8. The CDR3 DNA reads as TGTGCCAGCAGCCCCCGACAGGGGGCTCAAGGCTACACCTTC. Residues: CASSPRQGAQGYTF.

The J gene is TRBJ2-5, the V gene TRBV11-1; tentative D call: TRBD1 (6 bases). Germline loops: CDR1 SGHAT, CDR2 FQDESV (reference sequence). With 3 bases removed from V and 3 bases from J, the gap between germline ends came to 17 bases. This CDR3 is built from 16 residues. The CDR3 reads CASSFITGSPEETQYF. The DNA for the CDR3 is TGTGCCAGCAGCTTCATTACAGGGAGTCCCGAAGAGACCCAGTACTTC.

Here the CDR3 DNA reads TGTGCCAGCAGTGAGCTACTAGCTACCCTCACAGATACGCAGTATTTT. Its protein product is CASSELLATLTDTQYF. V is TRBV6-1 and J is TRBJ2-3, with a possible D match to TRBD2 (6 bases). CDR1 and CDR2 (germline): MNHNS, SASEGT. Between the trimmed V and J ends, which lost 3 bases and 2 bases, there was a span of 15 bases. This CDR3 comprises 16 residues.

The rearrangement links TRBV7-3 to TRBJ2-2, with D perhaps TRBD1 (5 bases). The V end lost 4 bases, the J end lost 7 bases, and 10 bases lay between the germline ends. CDR1 is SGHTA, CDR2 FQGTGA, per germline. The CDR3 extends over 13 amino acids. The CDR3 protein is CASSSQVIGELFF. CDR3 DNA sequence: TGTGCCAGCAGCTCACAGGTCATCGGGGAGCTGTTTTTT.

This clone was detected only a few times. The V and J genes are TRBV7-3 and TRBJ2-1; the D gene is possibly TRBD2 (6 bases). Germline values: CDR1 SGHTA, CDR2 FQGTGA. This CDR3 spans 13 amino acids. The V end lost 5 bases, the J end lost 4 bases, and 9 bases lay between the germline ends. The CDR3 DNA is TGTGCCAGCAGCCCGGGGGATTACAATGAGCAGTTCTTC. This encodes CASSPGDYNEQFF.

This clone came up a few times. The chain couples TRBV21-1 to TRBJ2-7; the table's D call of TRBD1 was not tested on the DNA. TRBV21-1 is a pseudogene locus. The CDR3 consists of 14 residues. The CDR3 nucleotides read TGTGCCAGACAGGTGGGGTTTAACTCCTACGAGCAGTACTTC. Translation gives CARQVGFNSYEQYF.

This clone was seen more than once but under ten times. The rearrangement uses TRBV5-1 and TRBJ1-1, with D unclear. Trimming took 4 bases from V and 5 from J, leaving 9 bases between them. Germline V lookup: CDR1 SGHRS, CDR2 YFSETQ. The CDR3 loop spans 12 amino acids. The CDR3 DNA sequence: TGCGCCAGCAGCCTCCTCGGGACTGAAGCTTTCTTT. Its translation is CASSLLGTEAFF.

The chain has TRBV2 and TRBJ2-7, with TRBD2 matching 12 bases. This CDR3 region has 15 residues. Germline V lookup: CDR1 SNHLY, CDR2 FYNNEI. V lost 4 bases and J lost 7; bases outside the gene matches: 8. DNA of the CDR3: TGTGCCAGCAGTGGCCCCCTAGCGGGAGGGCGAGAGCAGTACTTC. It translates to CASSGPLAGGREQYF.

The CDR3 DNA is TGTGCCAGCAGTTTCGGACAGCATTGGGAGCAGTACTTC. Its protein is CASSFGQHWEQYF. The gene calls are TRBV28 and TRBJ2-7, with TRBD1 as a possible D gene (6 bases). V was pared by 3 bases and J by 7 bases, with 13 bases between. From germline, CDR1 is MDHEN and CDR2 SYDVKM. The CDR3 has 13 amino acids.

CDR3: CASRPPGLAPSDTQYF. The CDR3 DNA sequence: TGCGCCAGCAGGCCTCCGGGACTAGCTCCGTCAGATACGCAGTATTTT. The V call is TRBV5-1, the J call TRBJ2-3; 9 bases line up with TRBD2. The CDR3 is 16 amino acids. Germline values: CDR1 SGHRS, CDR2 YFSETQ. The V gene end was trimmed by 5 bases and the J gene end by 4 bases; junction bases not matched to a gene: 11.